These 23 T cell receptor beta chains originate from one sample sequenced in a study of blood T cell repertoires in COVID-19. Assay used: immunoSEQ multiplex PCR; TCRdb lists only in-frame clones, some missing. Of 150,000 to 200,000 clones in the sample, more than 70% were seen once. The sample consisted of peripheral blood. These receptors were collected from a man aged 50-60 years who had recovered from COVID-19.

The chain links TRBV10-3 to TRBJ2-3; 14 nucleotides agree with TRBD2. Germline V gene sequence: CDR1 ENHRY, CDR2 SYGVKD. V was clipped by 8 bases and J by 0 bases; unmatched bases: 10. There are 18 residues in the CDR3. In DNA, the CDR3 is TGTGCCATCGCCTCGGGACTAGCGGGGGACGCTAGCACAGATACGCAGTATTTT. Its translation is CAIASGLAGDASTDTQYF.

The genes are TRBV19 and TRBJ1-3, with 7 bases matching TRBD1. V lost 4 bases and J lost 2; bases outside the gene matches: 5. This CDR3 spans 15 amino acids. Germline-derived CDR1 and CDR2 are LNHDA and SQIVND (reference sequence). The CDR3 is CASSNGQGAGNTIYF. The DNA for the CDR3 is TGTGCCAGTAGTAACGGGCAGGGGGCTGGAAACACCATATATTTT.

CDR3 region: CASSPTSGEYNEQFF. For the CDR3, the DNA is TGTGCCAGCAGTCCGACTAGCGGGGAATACAATGAGCAGTTCTTC. The gene calls are TRBV6-2 or TRBV6-3 and TRBJ2-1; 11 nucleotides agree with TRBD2. Germline V CDR1 and CDR2: MNHEY, SVGEGT. The V and J ends lost 5 bases and 4 bases, in that order; junction bases with no gene match: 4. There are 15 residues in the CDR3.

The V call is TRBV19, the J call TRBJ2-2; 7 bases match TRBD1. With 7 bases clipped from V and 4 bases from J, the junction kept 12 bases outside the gene matches. Per the germline V gene, CDR1 is LNHDA and CDR2 is SQIVND (reference sequence). The CDR3 spans 16 residues. The CDR3 DNA is TGTGCCAGTACCCCGAGGGCAGGGGGTGTCACCGGGGAGCTGTTTTTT. This sequence encodes CASTPRAGGVTGELFF.

The chain employs TRBV5-1 and TRBJ2-7; 9 bases align to TRBD1. J lost 5 bases, V lost 5 bases, and 8 bases had no gene match. This CDR3 has 14 amino acids. The germline CDR1 and CDR2 sequences are SGHRS and YFSETQ. The CDR3 bases are TGCGCCAGCAGGCCGGGACAGGGAGTAGACGAGCAGTACTTC. Encoded protein: CASRPGQGVDEQYF.

The V gene is TRBV18, the J gene TRBJ1-2, with D unresolved. The CDR3 is 12 amino acids. Trimming removed 3 bases from V and 11 bases from J, with 13 bases in between. CDR1 and CDR2 (germline): KGHSH, LQKENI. The CDR3 loop is CASSPKESGYTF. DNA for the CDR3: TGTGCCAGCTCACCTAAAGAGAGCGGTTACACCTTC.

This sequence joins TRBV18 and TRBJ1-5; TRBD1 agrees at 7 bases. CDR1 and CDR2 from the germline V gene are KGHSH and LQKENI. V shed 3 bases and J 1 base; nucleotides not matched to a gene: 3. The length of the CDR3 is 15 residues. The CDR3 sequence is CASSPQGGSNQPQHF. CDR3 DNA: TGTGCCAGCTCACCGCAGGGGGGAAGCAATCAGCCCCAGCATTTT.

DNA of the CDR3: TGCGCCAGCAGCTTGACGACACCCGCTAACTATGGCTACACCTTC. This gives the protein CASSLTTPANYGYTF. The chain recombines TRBV5-1 with TRBJ1-2; D not certain. This CDR3 has 15 amino acids. The germline V gene has CDR1 SGHRS and CDR2 YFSETQ. V was clipped by 1 base and J by 0 bases, with 10 bases between them.

This clone occurred once. The gene calls are TRBV5-4 and TRBJ2-7, with D possibly being TRBD1 (6 bases). CDR1 is SGHNT, CDR2 YYREEE, per germline (reference sequence). Trimming removed 3 bases from V and 2 bases from J, with 18 bases in between. This CDR3 region has 16 residues. CDR3 loop: CASSSGTPSITYEQYF. CDR3 coding DNA: TGTGCCAGCAGCTCGGGGACACCCTCAATTACCTACGAGCAGTACTTC.

The chain carries TRBV21-1 and TRBJ2-1; TRBD2 was called by the table and not checked on the DNA. TRBV21-1 is assigned pseudogene status. The CDR3 consists of 15 residues. CDR3 residues: CASSKGGDSYNEQFF. The CDR3 nucleotides read TGTGCCAGCAGCAAAGGAGGAGATTCTTACAATGAGCAGTTCTTC.

The chain combines TRBV28 with TRBJ1-2; 8 bases are shared with TRBD1. Germline lookup yields CDR1 MDHEN and CDR2 SYDVKM. The CDR3 length is 15 residues. V shed 6 bases, J shed 3 bases, and the junction held 9 bases outside the gene matches. The chain's CDR3 is CASSRFTGGDYGYTF. The CDR3 bases are TGTGCCAGCAGCCGCTTCACAGGGGGTGACTATGGCTACACCTTC.

V usage is TRBV9 and J usage is TRBJ2-5; 7 nucleotides line up with TRBD2. The CDR3 runs 15 residues. After removal of 3 bases from V and 2 bases from J, the junction contained 7 bases not matched to a gene. Germline assignment: CDR1 SGDLS and CDR2 YYNGEE. As DNA, the CDR3 is TGTGCCAGCAGCGCCCTCCCGGGGGGTCAAGAGACCCAGTACTTC. Its translation is CASSALPGGQETQYF. Drawing the rest from reference TRBV9 and TRBJ2-5, the complete variable domain is DSGVTQTPKHLITATGQRVTLRCSPRSGDLSVYWYQQSLDQGLQFLIQYYNGEERAKGNILERFSAQQFPDLHSELNLSSLELGDSALYFCASSALPGGQETQYFGPGTRLLVL.

The chain joins TRBV7-9 to TRBJ1-1, with 12 bases that match TRBD1. Unmatched junction bases numbered 5, after V lost 5 bases and J lost 4 bases. The germline V gene encodes CDR1 SEHNR and CDR2 FQNEAQ (reference sequence). The CDR3 extends over 15 amino acids. This CDR3 reads CASSPGTGGVTEAFF. CDR3 in DNA: TGTGCCAGCAGCCCCGGGACAGGGGGCGTCACTGAAGCTTTCTTT.

J is TRBJ1-1 and V is TRBV19, with 8 bases matching TRBD1. The V gene end was trimmed by 6 bases and the J gene end by 5 bases; junction bases not matched to a gene: 11. Germline values: CDR1 LNHDA, CDR2 SQIVND (reference sequence). The CDR3 is 15 residues long. The CDR3 loop is CASSKTGAVGTEAFF. The CDR3 DNA sequence: TGTGCCAGTAGCAAGACAGGGGCGGTAGGGACTGAAGCTTTCTTT.

This chain joins TRBV2 and TRBJ1-3; D may be TRBD1 (5 bases). This CDR3 spans 15 amino acids. The germline V and J ends were trimmed by 3 bases and 1 base, with 10 bases remaining between them. The germline gives CDR1 SNHLY, CDR2 FYNNEI. The CDR3, as DNA: TGTGCCAGCAGTGAGCTGGGACTATCTGGAAACACCATATATTTT. This sequence encodes CASSELGLSGNTIYF. The full variable domain, its missing parts supplied by reference TRBV2 and TRBJ1-3, is EPEVTQTPSHQVTQMGQEVILRCVPISNHLYFYWYRQILGQKVEFLVSFYNNEISEKSEIFDDQFSVERPDGSNFTLKIRSTKLEDSAMYFCASSELGLSGNTIYFGEGSWLTVV.

V usage is TRBV24-1 and J usage is TRBJ1-5; D gene ambiguous. CDR3 length: 13 residues. CDR1 and CDR2 (germline): KGHDR, SFDVKD. Trimming took off 2 bases at V and 5 bases at J, with 6 bases between the two ends. CDR3 loop: CATSDWADQPQHF. In DNA, the CDR3 is TGTGCCACCAGTGATTGGGCCGATCAGCCCCAGCATTTT.

CDR3 sequence reads: CASSLGTSESDTQYF. The CDR3 DNA follows: TGTGCCAGCAGCCTTGGGACTAGCGAGTCAGATACGCAGTATTTT. V is TRBV7-6 and J is TRBJ2-3; the match to TRBD2 covers 10 bases. CDR3 length: 15 amino acids. J gave up 4 bases and V 5 bases, and 6 bases lay outside the gene matches. Germline V gene sequence: CDR1 SGHVS, CDR2 FNYEAQ.

This chain uses TRBV28 with TRBJ2-2, with D possibly matching TRBD1 (5 bases). Germline loops: CDR1 MDHEN, CDR2 SYDVKM. Trimming shortened V by 2 bases and J by 7 bases, and 14 bases separated the two germline ends. The CDR3 is made up of 15 amino acids. CDR3 sequence (DNA): TGTGCCAGCAGTTTACTGCAGGGTGGTATCGGGGAGCTGTTTTTT. This gives the protein CASSLLQGGIGELFF.

The chain couples TRBV7-6 to TRBJ2-5; a weak D match, TRBD1 (6 bases). The CDR3 has 15 residues. Germline CDR1 is SGHVS and CDR2 is FNYEAQ. Deletions cut 1 base from V and 1 base from J, with 10 bases between. CDR3: CASSLVGGTQETQYF. As DNA, the CDR3 is TGTGCCAGCAGCTTAGTTGGGGGCACCCAAGAGACCCAGTACTTC.

This clone came up a few times. The chain couples TRBV4-3 to TRBJ1-5; no clear D. The CDR3 is 15 residues long. Germline CDR1 is LGHNA and CDR2 is YSLEER. V was cut by 0 bases and J by 7 bases, with 13 bases left in between. CDR3 nucleotides: TGCGCCAGCAGCCAAGAAGAGGGTCGGGGACAGCCCCAGCATTTT. It codes for CASSQEEGRGQPQHF.

This chain uses TRBV27 with TRBJ2-4; tentatively, D is TRBD2 (6 bases). CDR1 and CDR2 from the germline V gene are MNHEY and SMNVEV (reference sequence). V lost 2 bases, J lost 9 bases, and 8 bases lay in between. The CDR3 is made up of 12 amino acids. The DNA for the CDR3 is TGTGCCAGCAGTTTACAGGGAGGCATTCAGTACTTC. Translating it yields CASSLQGGIQYF.

The chain is built from TRBV19 and TRBJ2-3; D might be TRBD1 (6 bases). CDR1 LNHDA and CDR2 SQIVND come from the germline V gene (reference sequence). The V and J ends lost 2 bases and 1 base respectively, with 10 bases between them. The CDR3 runs 15 residues. The CDR3 sequence is CASSISAGGTDTQYF. The CDR3 DNA is TGTGCCAGTAGTATATCGGCAGGGGGCACAGATACGCAGTATTTT.

As regards this clone: At one end the junction does not follow the germline gene, possibly because of a read error. The chain couples TRBV5-1 to TRBJ1-1; D perhaps matches TRBD1 (6 bases). The germline CDR1 and CDR2 sequences are SGHRS and YFSETQ. The CDR3 covers 15 residues. CDR3: CASSLELTGSAEAFF. CDR3 DNA sequence: TGCGCCAGCAGTTTGGAGTTGACAGGTTCCGCTGAAGCTTTCTTT.